Given below is one T cell receptor (beta chain) in context. Libraries were prepared by immunoSEQ multiplex PCR; TCRdb keeps only in-frame clonotypes and omits some of them. The data show more than 75,000 clones, 85% to 90% seen once. The CDR3 loop spans 13 amino acids. V was shortened by 5 bases and J by 3 bases, with 11 bases between the two germline ends. CDR1 and CDR2 from the germline V gene are SNHLY and FYNNEI. This sample is part of a study of blood T cell repertoires in COVID-19. Study context: Donors in the United States, Italy and Spain gave samples during acute or convalescent COVID-19. The analysed material was cDNA or gDNA that came from T cells, B-cell-depleted T cells, or PBMCs.

This chain joins TRBV2 and TRBJ2-7, with TRBD1 as a possible D gene (5 bases). This TCR came from a woman of 80 years or more with acute or convalescent COVID-19. Material: peripheral blood. DNA for the CDR3: TGTGCCAGCAGTCAGGGTCCGTACTACGAGCAGTACTTC. It yields the protein CASSQGPYYEQYF. The full variable domain, completed using reference TRBV2 and TRBJ2-7, is EPEVTQTPSHQVTQMGQEVILRCVPISNHLYFYWYRQILGQKVEFLVSFYNNEISEKSEIFDDQFSVERPDGSNFTLKIRSTKLEDSAMYFCASSQGPYYEQYFGPGTRLTVT.